The sequence of this TCR beta chain was determined in a study of blood T cells in healthy people across ages. General study results and limits: Unsorted PBMCs blocked a conclusive comparison of naive and antigen-experienced cells. Strong correlation existed between TCR beta diversity and naive T cell percentage. Measured against age, TCR beta diversity per million T cells decreased in a roughly linear manner.

Germline V gene sequence: CDR1 DFQATT, CDR2 SNEGSKA (reference sequence). Losses at the gene ends were 2 bases for V and 0 bases for J; bases not matched to a gene: 4. This CDR3 has 15 amino acids. The use of a sample-barcoded 5' primer and a J-beta primer mix characterized a second PCR of roughly 6 to 11 cycles. All samples gave at least 2.5 million CDR3-containing paired-end reads. TCRdb reanalysed the 5' RACE reads using MiXCR and keeps one entry per CDR3 protein. The table lists some 1 million distinct CDR3 sequences, roughly 45% of them singletons. The table lists this clonotype with many counts. Antigen unknown.

This TCR was recovered from an older woman in good health. Sequenced sample: blood. The chain employs TRBV20-1 and TRBJ2-1, with 7 nucleotides matching TRBD2. The CDR3 spells CSARPSGASYNEQFF. CDR3 nucleotide sequence: TGCAGTGCTAGACCGAGCGGGGCCTCCTACAATGAGCAGTTCTTC.